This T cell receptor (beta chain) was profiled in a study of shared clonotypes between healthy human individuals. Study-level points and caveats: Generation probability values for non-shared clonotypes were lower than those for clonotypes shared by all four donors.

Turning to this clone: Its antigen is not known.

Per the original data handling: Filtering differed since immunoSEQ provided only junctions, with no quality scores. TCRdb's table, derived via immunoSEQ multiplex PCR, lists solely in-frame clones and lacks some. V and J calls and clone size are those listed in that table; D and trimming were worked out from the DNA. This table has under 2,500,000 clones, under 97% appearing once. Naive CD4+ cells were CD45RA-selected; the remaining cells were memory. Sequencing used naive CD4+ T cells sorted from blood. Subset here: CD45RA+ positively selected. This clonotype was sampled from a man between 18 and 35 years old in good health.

The CDR3 loop reads CASSYSLAEGLETQYF. In DNA form, the CDR3 reads TGTGCCAGCAGTTACTCACTAGCGGAGGGGCTGGAGACCCAGTACTTC. V usage is TRBV6-5 and J usage is TRBJ2-5; 8 bases align to TRBD2. The germline V gene encodes CDR1 MNHEY and CDR2 SVGAGI. The CDR3 length is 16 residues. Germline trimming cut 0 bases from V and 5 bases from J; bases unmatched to any gene: 8.